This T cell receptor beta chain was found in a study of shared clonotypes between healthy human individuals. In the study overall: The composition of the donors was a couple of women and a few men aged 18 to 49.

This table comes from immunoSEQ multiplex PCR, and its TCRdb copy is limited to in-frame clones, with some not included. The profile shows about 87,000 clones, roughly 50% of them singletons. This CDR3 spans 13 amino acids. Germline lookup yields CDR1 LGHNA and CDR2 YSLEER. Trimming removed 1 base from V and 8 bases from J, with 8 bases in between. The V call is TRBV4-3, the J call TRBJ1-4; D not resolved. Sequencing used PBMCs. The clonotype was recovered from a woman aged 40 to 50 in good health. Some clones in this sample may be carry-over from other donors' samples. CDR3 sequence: CASSQGIQEKLFF. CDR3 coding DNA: TGCGCCAGCAGCCAAGGCATTCAGGAAAAACTGTTTTTT.